The 25 T cell receptor beta chains below come from one sample, sequenced in a study of shared clonotypes between healthy human individuals. The table came from immunoSEQ multiplex PCR; TCRdb's copy has only in-frame clones and leaves some out. The sample shows 2 million to 3 million clones, over 85% of them seen only once. The sequenced sample was naive CD4+ T cells from PBMCs. The subset here: CD45RA+ positively selected. The receptors here all came from a man aged 18 to 35 in good health. Some clones in this sample may be carry-over from other donors' samples.

V is TRBV28 and J is TRBJ2-3; weak D call: TRBD2 (6 bases). The CDR3 sequence is 13 residues long. The germline V and J ends were trimmed by 1 base and 8 bases, with 10 bases remaining between them. From germline, CDR1 is MDHEN and CDR2 SYDVKM. For the CDR3, the DNA is TGTGCCAGCAGTTTATCGGGAGTAGGTACGCAGTATTTT. Amino acids: CASSLSGVGTQYF.

This chain connects TRBV5-4 to TRBJ2-6, with unresolved D. Germline assignment: CDR1 SGHNT and CDR2 YYREEE (reference sequence). V lost 1 base and J 0 bases, leaving 20 bases between the germline ends. CDR3 length: 20 residues. CDR3 amino acids: CASSLKVRAFPTSGANVLTF. Here the CDR3 DNA reads TGTGCCAGCAGCTTGAAGGTCCGTGCGTTCCCCACCTCTGGGGCCAACGTCCTGACTTTC.

As for this clone: One end of the junction does not line up with germline, which may come from a read error. This chain links TRBV7-2 with TRBJ2-1, with 9 bases identical to TRBD1. CDR3 length: 15 residues. Looked up from germline, CDR1 is SGHTA and CDR2 is FQGNSA. CDR3 sequence (DNA): TGTGCCAGCAGTCTCGGACAGGGGTCCTTCAATGAGCAGTTCTTC. Amino acids: CASSLGQGSFNEQFF.

The rearrangement joins TRBV9 to TRBJ2-2; maybe TRBD1 (5 bases). V lost 6 bases and J 6 bases, leaving 18 bases between the germline ends. This CDR3 has 15 amino acids. Germline V gene data show CDR1 as SGDLS and CDR2 as YYNGEE. The CDR3 DNA sequence: TGTGCCAGCACTGGGGCAGGGTCGTATTCCGGGGAGCTGTTTTTT. The encoded protein is CASTGAGSYSGELFF.

The chain is built from TRBV5-6 and TRBJ1-2; TRBD1 is a possible D gene (5 bases). V lost 4 bases, J lost 4 bases, and 17 bases lay in between. Germline CDR1 and CDR2: SGHDT and YYEEEE. This CDR3 is built from 15 residues. CDR3: CASSPSGRIPYGYTF. CDR3 in DNA: TGTGCCAGCAGCCCGTCGGGACGGATCCCCTATGGCTACACCTTC.

The V call is TRBV7-6, the J call TRBJ1-3; D gene unclear. Trimming removed 1 base at V and 3 bases at J, with 7 bases between. Germline V CDR1 and CDR2: SGHVS, FNYEAQ. The length of the CDR3 is 14 residues. CDR3 sequence: CASSLGAGGNTIYF. The CDR3 DNA sequence: TGTGCCAGCAGCTTAGGGGCAGGTGGAAACACCATATATTTT.

As to this clone: A junction boundary mismatches the germline segment, possibly from a read error. V and J are TRBV13 and TRBJ2-7; weak D call: TRBD2 (6 bases). Germline CDR1 and CDR2: PRHDT and FYEKMQ (reference sequence). The CDR3 length is 13 residues. CDR3 coding DNA: TGTGCCAGCAGCCTAGGGGCGGGGATTGAGCAGTACTTC. It encodes CASSLGAGIEQYF.

The gene calls are TRBV5-1 and TRBJ1-3, with D possibly TRBD1 on 5 matching bases. V was pared by 4 bases and J by 4 bases, with 9 bases between. The CDR3 length is 13 residues. Germline loops: CDR1 SGHRS, CDR2 YFSETQ. The CDR3 protein is CASSQGPGNTIYF. The CDR3 coding sequence is TGCGCCAGCAGCCAGGGACCGGGAAACACCATATATTTT.

The chain employs TRBV4-1 and TRBJ2-7; the match to TRBD2 covers 8 bases. Germline V lookup: CDR1 MGHRA, CDR2 YSYEKL. V dropped 0 bases and J dropped 3; count of bases not matched to a gene: 4. CDR3 length: 15 residues. This CDR3 is CASSQDPGTSYEQYF. The CDR3 DNA sequence: TGCGCCAGCAGCCAAGATCCCGGGACTAGCTACGAGCAGTACTTC.

The V and J genes are TRBV7-8 and TRBJ2-7; 8 positions match TRBD1. The CDR3 runs 15 residues. Germline values: CDR1 SGHVS, CDR2 FQNEAQ. The ends lost 0 bases at V and 5 bases at J; junction bases unmatched: 6. CDR3 loop: CASSLARDRSDEQYF. CDR3 bases: TGTGCCAGCAGCTTAGCCCGGGACAGGTCCGACGAGCAGTACTTC.

The table lists this clone with a count of one. This chain connects TRBV19 to TRBJ2-7, with TRBD2 matching 9 bases. Looked up from germline, CDR1 is LNHDA and CDR2 is SQIVND (reference sequence). CDR3 size: 14 residues. J gave up 3 bases and V 10 bases, and 10 bases lay outside the gene matches. CDR3 sequence (DNA): TGTGCCACGCGGGCTAGCGGGGCCGACTACGAGCAGTACTTC. Translating gives CATRASGADYEQYF.

This chain links TRBV28 with TRBJ1-5; no firm D call. The CDR3 length is 15 residues. Between the trimmed V and J ends, which lost 5 bases and 1 base, there was a span of 12 bases. Germline CDR1 MDHEN, CDR2 SYDVKM. This CDR3 is CASSREKLSNQPQHF. Here the CDR3 DNA reads TGTGCCAGCAGTCGTGAGAAATTAAGCAATCAGCCCCAGCATTTT.

The chain couples TRBV27 to TRBJ2-3; 7 bases fit TRBD1. This CDR3 region has 16 residues. The J segment lost 3 bases and the V segment lost 5 bases, leaving 11 bases of the junction unmatched. Germline CDR1 and CDR2: MNHEY and SMNVEV (reference sequence). CDR3 loop: CASSRRLDRRTDTQYF. CDR3 nucleotides: TGTGCCAGCAGTCGACGGTTGGACAGGCGGACAGATACGCAGTATTTT.

The chain carries TRBV6-7 and TRBJ2-3; 7 positions match TRBD2. TRBV6-7 is known as an ORF, though its function is uncertain. This CDR3 is built from 13 residues. Trimming removed 4 bases from V and 5 bases from J; junction bases left unmatched: 3. This CDR3 reads CASSFSGGDTQYF. CDR3 sequence (DNA): TGTGCCAGCAGTTTCTCGGGAGGAGATACGCAGTATTTT.

This chain connects TRBV7-9 to TRBJ2-7; perhaps TRBD2 as D (5 bases). This CDR3 has 14 amino acids. Trimming left V 5 bases short and J 2 bases short, with 13 bases between. Germline-derived CDR1 and CDR2 are SEHNR and FQNEAQ (reference sequence). CDR3 in amino acids: CASSLRTFTYEQYF. The DNA of the CDR3 is TGTGCCAGCAGCCTACGGACTTTTACCTACGAGCAGTACTTC.

The rearrangement links TRBV5-1 to TRBJ1-2; weak D call: TRBD1 (5 bases). The germline V and J ends were trimmed by 4 bases and 8 bases, with 27 bases remaining between them. Germline loops: CDR1 SGHRS, CDR2 YFSETQ. This CDR3 has 17 residues. The CDR3 loop is CASSTHPREGREGGYTF. The CDR3 coding sequence is TGCGCCAGCAGCACCCACCCTCGGGAGGGGCGCGAGGGAGGCTACACCTTC.

This chain links TRBV7-9 with TRBJ1-2; D gene uncertain. The CDR3 runs 13 residues. Trimming removed 3 bases from V and 0 bases from J, with 5 bases in between. Germline lookup yields CDR1 SEHNR and CDR2 FQNEAQ (reference sequence). The CDR3 loop reads CASSFVANYGYTF. The DNA of the CDR3 is TGTGCCAGCAGCTTCGTAGCTAACTATGGCTACACCTTC.

J is TRBJ2-2 and V is TRBV7-9, with 7 bases that match TRBD1. This CDR3 spans 15 amino acids. CDR1 SEHNR and CDR2 FQNEAQ come from the germline V gene (reference sequence). The V segment lost 8 bases and the J segment 6 bases; nucleotides outside the gene matches: 12. The CDR3 reads CASGHGQVWAGELFF. CDR3 nucleotide sequence: TGTGCCAGCGGACACGGACAGGTTTGGGCCGGGGAGCTGTTTTTT.

V gene TRBV6-5 combines with J gene TRBJ1-2; TRBD1 aligns across 9 bases. Trimming cost V 6 bases and J 4 bases; bases outside gene matches: 9. Germline CDR1 MNHEY, CDR2 SVGAGI. The CDR3 is 15 residues long. The CDR3 spells CASRSGQGLGYGYTF. The DNA of the CDR3 is TGTGCCAGCAGATCAGGACAGGGGCTCGGCTATGGCTACACCTTC.

This chain links TRBV30 with TRBJ1-2; 7 positions agree with TRBD1. Per the germline V gene, CDR1 is GTSNPN and CDR2 is SVGIG (reference sequence). V dropped 3 bases and J dropped 4; count of bases not matched to a gene: 8. The CDR3 runs to 14 residues. In DNA form, the CDR3 reads TGTGCCTGGAGGACGACAGGGCTCGTCTATGGCTACACCTTC. It codes for CAWRTTGLVYGYTF.

The count of this clone is one. CDR3 in DNA: TGTGCCAGCAGTCAGGGGGGGGCCTACAATGAGCAGTTCTTC. As protein: CASSQGGAYNEQFF. V is TRBV27 and J is TRBJ2-1, with D possibly called TRBD1 or TRBD2 (7 bases each). V was shortened by 5 bases and J by 2 bases, with 10 bases between the two germline ends. The CDR3 length is 14 residues. Germline CDR1 reads MNHEY; CDR2 reads SMNVEV (reference sequence).

This clone was observed a single time. The genes are TRBV4-2 and TRBJ2-7; TRBD2 aligns across 11 bases. With V trimmed by 1 base and J by 3 bases, 5 bases remained unmatched. Looked up from germline, CDR1 is LGHNA and CDR2 is YNFKEQ. The CDR3 sequence is 16 residues long. CDR3 sequence reads: CASSQGGLAGGYEQYF. Written as DNA, the CDR3 is TGTGCCAGCAGCCAAGGAGGGCTAGCGGGAGGCTACGAGCAGTACTTC.

This chain joins TRBV11-2 and TRBJ2-3, with D hard to call. The V gene's germline CDR1 is SGHAT and CDR2 FQNNGV. V was trimmed by 5 bases and J by 1 base, leaving 4 bases between them. The CDR3 length is 12 residues. CDR3 protein: CASSTRTDTQYF. CDR3 sequence (DNA): TGTGCCAGCAGCACCCGCACAGATACGCAGTATTTT.

For this clone: Distinct nucleotide sequences in the sample also encode this CDR3. The genes are TRBV5-4 and TRBJ2-5; 9 bases line up with TRBD2. Germline assignment: CDR1 SGHNT and CDR2 YYREEE (reference sequence). The CDR3 loop spans 15 amino acids. Trimming took 4 bases from V and 1 from J; bases not matched to a gene: 5. The CDR3 DNA sequence: TGTGCCAGCAGCCCGGGACTAGCAGGCCAAGAGACCCAGTACTTC. Its translation is CASSPGLAGQETQYF.

A note on this clone: Other DNA variants within this sample encode the same CDR3. The V and J genes are TRBV5-1 and TRBJ1-1; no reliable D call. CDR3 length equals 13 residues. V dropped 0 bases and J dropped 5 bases, with 8 bases sitting between them. Germline V gene lookup returns CDR1 SGHRS and CDR2 YFSETQ. DNA for the CDR3: TGCGCCAGCAGCTTGGGCCAGGTTACTGAAGCTTTCTTT. Translation: CASSLGQVTEAFF.